The entry below gives a single TCR beta chain sequence along with its context. The germline CDR1 and CDR2 sequences are SGHTA and FQGNSA. The V end lost 5 bases, the J end lost 5 bases, and 15 bases lay between the germline ends. The CDR3 extends over 15 amino acids. TCRdb's table, derived via immunoSEQ multiplex PCR, lists solely in-frame clones and lacks some. The sample lists about 45,000 clones, about 87% occurring once. This entry comes from a study of PD-L1 blockade in urothelial cancer. At the level of the study: Atezolizumab therapy began for patients in about 2014, dosed at 1,200 mg intravenously every 3 weeks. Males with urothelial cancer arising in the bladder constituted about 85% of the roughly 30 patients.

For each patient, 1 to 8 samples were obtained, pretreatment and on-treatment. The gene calls are TRBV7-2 and TRBJ1-4; weak D call: TRBD1 (6 bases). The specimen comprised PBMCs, sampled around atezolizumab (anti-PD-L1) treatment. The sequence was obtained from a man older than 75 with urothelial cancer. The chain's CDR3 is CASSARQAPNEKLFF. Written as DNA, the CDR3 is TGTGCCAGCAGCGCCCGACAGGCCCCGAATGAAAAACTGTTTTTT.